This TCR beta chain was identified during a study of CD8 T cells in ankylosing spondylitis. Points from the study as a whole: Seemingly characteristic of ankylosing spondylitis blood was a TCR beta motif consisting of several highly homologous variants.

TCRdb re-analysed the 5' RACE reads in MiXCR, keeping a single row per CDR3 protein. Of 300,000 to 400,000 distinct CDR3 sequences in the sample, about a fifth are singletons; the top ten hold roughly a sixth. Trimming pared 7 bases from V and 7 bases from J, leaving 10 bases between. The germline V gene has CDR1 SQVTM and CDR2 ANQGSEA. The CDR3 is 10 residues long. In the case of this clonotype: Its antigen is as yet unknown.

The receptor was isolated from a male donor with ankylosing spondylitis. The rearrangement links TRBV29-1 to TRBJ1-1; TRBD1 is a possible D gene (5 bases). Sequenced material: blood, either unsorted or a sorted T cell fraction (not recorded which). The CDR3 is CSARQNEAFF. The CDR3 coding sequence is TGCAGCGCTCGACAGAATGAAGCTTTCTTT.